This TCR beta chain stems from a study of cytomegalovirus exposure and HLA in healthy donors. Study-wide results and caveats: As a later analysis revealed, the rate of TCR association differed by HLA locus, with DRB1 most and HLA-C fewest. In a later analysis, TCR beta V- and J-gene trimming showed a link to a missense DCLRE1C variant.

About this clone itself: The antigen is not known.

The PCR made use of 60 Vbeta and 13 Jbeta primers. Sequenced by immunoSEQ multiplex PCR; TCRdb stores in-frame clones only, minus some. The sample consists of some 250,000 clones, 82% of them appearing once. CDR3 length: 14 amino acids. V dropped 5 bases and J dropped 4 bases, with 14 bases sitting between them. Germline CDR1 is SGHTA and CDR2 is FQGTGA. The clonotype was recovered from a woman aged 35 to 49 in good health and CMV-seropositive. The V call is TRBV7-3, the J call TRBJ2-5; D perhaps matches TRBD1 (6 bases). Material: PBMCs. CDR3 loop: CASSIGGSGETQYF. CDR3 bases: TGTGCCAGCAGCATAGGGGGTTCAGGAGAGACCCAGTACTTC. The full variable domain, its missing parts supplied by reference TRBV7-3 and TRBJ2-5, is GAGVSQTPSNKVTEKGKYVELRCDPISGHTALYWYRQSLGQGPEFLIYFQGTGAADDSGLPNDRFFAVRPEGSVSTLKIQRTERGDSAVYLCASSIGGSGETQYFGPGTRLLVL.